This TCR beta chain was identified during a study of CD8 T cells in ankylosing spondylitis. Each TCR beta library was made by quantitative 5'-RACE that incorporated molecular barcodes. Each CDR3 protein is one row after TCRdb ran MiXCR on the 5' RACE reads. There are fewer than 350,000 distinct CDR3 sequences in the sample; around a tenth occur only once, and 9.1% lies in the top ten. Findings and limits, study-wide: A motif in TCR beta, a set of eight highly homologous variants, appeared characteristic of ankylosing spondylitis blood. Reports of some motif variants in reactive arthritis synovial fluid and blood predate this one. According to the report, clones linked to the disease were significantly enriched in matched synovial fluid samples taken from ankylosing spondylitis patients.

V was shortened by 3 bases and J by 2 bases, with 8 bases between the two germline ends. This CDR3 region has 15 residues. Looked up from germline, CDR1 is MDHEN and CDR2 is SYDVKM. Many counts were recorded for this clonotype. What it binds is unknown. The receptor was derived from a female donor with ankylosing spondylitis or in good health (not recorded which). V usage is TRBV28 and J usage is TRBJ1-6; D gene uncertain. Sequenced: blood, either unsorted or a sorted T cell fraction (not recorded which). CDR3 sequence (DNA): TGTGCCAGCAGTTTCTCGGGAACCTATAATTCACCCCTCCACTTT. Its translation: CASSFSGTYNSPLHF.